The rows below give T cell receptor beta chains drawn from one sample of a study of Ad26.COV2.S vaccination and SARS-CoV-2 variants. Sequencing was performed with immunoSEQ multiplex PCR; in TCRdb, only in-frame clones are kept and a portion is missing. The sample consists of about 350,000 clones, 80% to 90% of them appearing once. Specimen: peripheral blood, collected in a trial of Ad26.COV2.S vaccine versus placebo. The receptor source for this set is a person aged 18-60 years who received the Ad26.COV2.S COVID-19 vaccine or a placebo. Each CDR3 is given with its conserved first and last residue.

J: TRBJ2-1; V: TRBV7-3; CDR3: CASSLQGYNEQFF
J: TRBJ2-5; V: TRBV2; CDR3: CASSESRETQYF
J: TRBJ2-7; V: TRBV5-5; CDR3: CASSLNSHYEQYF
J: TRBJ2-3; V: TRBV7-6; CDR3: CASTPKTGISTDTQYF
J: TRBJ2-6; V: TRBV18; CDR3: CASSPQGSSGANVLTF
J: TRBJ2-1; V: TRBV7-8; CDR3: CASSFSSGGRNEQFF
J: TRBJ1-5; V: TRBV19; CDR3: CASSIVGGYSNQPQHF
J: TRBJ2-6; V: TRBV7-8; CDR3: CASRTEGANVLTF
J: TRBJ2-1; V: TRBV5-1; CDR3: CASSLTVTGREQFF
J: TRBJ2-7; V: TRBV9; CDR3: CASSGPLGQGDSEQYF
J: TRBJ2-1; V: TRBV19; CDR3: CASSSQREGEQFF
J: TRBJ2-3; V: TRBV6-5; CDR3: CASSYGTDTQYF
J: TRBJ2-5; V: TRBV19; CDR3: CASSQYQETQYF
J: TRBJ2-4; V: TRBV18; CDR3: CASSPPTGVENIQYF
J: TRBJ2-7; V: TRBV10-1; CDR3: CASSERTIGEQYF
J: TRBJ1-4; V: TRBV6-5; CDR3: CASSSTLATNEKLFF
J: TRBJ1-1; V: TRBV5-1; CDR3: CASSPLGDRGRTEAFF
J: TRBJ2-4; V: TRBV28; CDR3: CASTWGAKNIQYF
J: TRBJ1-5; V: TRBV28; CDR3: CASSLRPPGGQPQHF
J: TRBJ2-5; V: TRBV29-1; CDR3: CSVNDPGRKETQYF
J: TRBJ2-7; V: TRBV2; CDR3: CASSPRTAGAYEQYF
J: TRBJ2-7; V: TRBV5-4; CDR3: CASSGGQPPDEQYF
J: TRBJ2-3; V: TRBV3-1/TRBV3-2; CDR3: CASSRPGAGTQYF
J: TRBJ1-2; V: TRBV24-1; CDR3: CATSDDYGYTF
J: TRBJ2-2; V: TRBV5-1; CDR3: CASSLGPGELFF
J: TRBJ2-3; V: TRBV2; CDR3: CASSGIGGLAGDTDTQYF
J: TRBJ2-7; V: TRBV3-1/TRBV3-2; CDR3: CASSQQGQGAYEQYF
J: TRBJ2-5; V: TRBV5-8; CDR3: CASSMTGARRQETQYF
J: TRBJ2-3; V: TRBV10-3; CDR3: CAIRITGGTDTQYF
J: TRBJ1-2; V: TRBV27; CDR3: CASSLSVGNYGYTF
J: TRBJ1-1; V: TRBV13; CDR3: CASRRGQLNTEAFF
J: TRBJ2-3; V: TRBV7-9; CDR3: CASSQHWDDEDTQYF
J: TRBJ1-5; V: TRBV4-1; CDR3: CASSQDSWGNQPQHF
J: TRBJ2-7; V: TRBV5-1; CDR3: CASSAGQTFYEQYF
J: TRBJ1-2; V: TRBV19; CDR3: CASRATQGNNYGYTF
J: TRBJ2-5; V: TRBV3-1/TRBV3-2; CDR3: CASSQGGSQETQYF
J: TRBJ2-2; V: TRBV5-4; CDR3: CASSPRGGSTTGSNTGELFF
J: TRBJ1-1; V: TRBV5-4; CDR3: CASSLQGRPEAFF
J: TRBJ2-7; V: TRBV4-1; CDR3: CASSQDPADRGEQYF
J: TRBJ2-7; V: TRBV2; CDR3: CASSAETGAYEQYF
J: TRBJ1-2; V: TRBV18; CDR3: CASSPDVYGYTF
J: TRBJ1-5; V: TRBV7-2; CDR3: CASSLSGTNQPQHF
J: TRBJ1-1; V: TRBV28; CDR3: CASRTGDLNTEAFF
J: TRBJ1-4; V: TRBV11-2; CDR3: CASSSGQIVNEKLFF
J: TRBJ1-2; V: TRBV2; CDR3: CASSLTGPKYGYTF
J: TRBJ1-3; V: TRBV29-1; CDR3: CSVEKGHTIYF
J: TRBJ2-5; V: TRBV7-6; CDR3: CASSPGTGIGETQYF
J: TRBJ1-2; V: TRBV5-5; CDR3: CASSPTTGTNYGYTF
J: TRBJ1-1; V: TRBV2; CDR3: CASGPKRGEAFF
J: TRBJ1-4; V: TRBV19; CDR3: CASSAGTATNEKLFF
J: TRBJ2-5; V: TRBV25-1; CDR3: CASSEYKTRTGGVETQYF
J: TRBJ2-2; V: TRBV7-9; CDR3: CASSLDPNTGELFF
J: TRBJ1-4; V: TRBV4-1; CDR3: CASSQEIGWGEEKLFF
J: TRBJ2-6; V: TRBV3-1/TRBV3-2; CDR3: CASSQDSSGAGANVLTF
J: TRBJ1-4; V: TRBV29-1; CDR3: CSVVGARDEKLFF
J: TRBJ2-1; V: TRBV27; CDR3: CASSLSGGAHNEQFF
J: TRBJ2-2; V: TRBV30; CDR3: CAWSVRGRGINTGELFF
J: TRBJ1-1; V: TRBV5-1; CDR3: CASSLRRMNTEAFF
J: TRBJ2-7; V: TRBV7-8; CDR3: CASSLSGFAGGSYEQYF